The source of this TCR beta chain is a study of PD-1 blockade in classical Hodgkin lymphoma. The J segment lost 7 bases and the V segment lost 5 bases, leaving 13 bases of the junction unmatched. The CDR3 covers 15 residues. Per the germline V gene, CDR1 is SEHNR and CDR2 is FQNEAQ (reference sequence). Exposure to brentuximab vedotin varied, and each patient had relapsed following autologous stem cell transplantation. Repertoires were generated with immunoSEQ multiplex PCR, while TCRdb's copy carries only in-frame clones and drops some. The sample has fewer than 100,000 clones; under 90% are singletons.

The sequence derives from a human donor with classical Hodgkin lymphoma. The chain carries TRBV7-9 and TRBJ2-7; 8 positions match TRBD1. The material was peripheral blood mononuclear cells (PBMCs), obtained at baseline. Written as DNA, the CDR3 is TGTGCCAGCAGCATACCCGGACAGGGTGAGATGGAGCAGTACTTC. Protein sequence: CASSIPGQGEMEQYF.